This T cell receptor beta chain was documented in a study of shared clonotypes between healthy human individuals. For every subset, genomic DNA was evenly distributed across several immunoSEQ plates. Repertoires were generated with immunoSEQ multiplex PCR, while TCRdb's copy carries only in-frame clones and drops some. The sample yields approximately 2,000,000 clones, around 93% seen once. V was shortened by 2 bases and J by 9 bases, with 10 bases between the two germline ends. This CDR3 is 12 amino acids long. Looked up from germline, CDR1 is SEHNR and CDR2 is FQNEAQ (reference sequence). Naive CD8 isolation took CD45RO-negative cells positively selected for CCR7 and excluded terminally differentiated effector memory CD45RA+ cells.

The receptor was derived from a man between 18 and 29 years old in good health. Some clones in this sample may be carry-over from other donors' samples. Material for sequencing was naive CD8+ T cells from PBMCs. The chain is built from TRBV7-9 and TRBJ1-1; D is unresolved. Here the CDR3 DNA reads TGTGCCAGCAGCTTATATCCCGAGAAAGCTTTCTTT. This translates into CASSLYPEKAFF.